The T cell receptor (beta chain) under discussion was sequenced for a study of blood T cell repertoires in COVID-19. Measured with immunoSEQ multiplex PCR; TCRdb has only the in-frame clones, and not every one. This table has under 300,000 clones, 88% appearing once. V lost 6 bases and J lost 2, with 23 bases in between. The CDR3 length is 18 residues. Germline V gene lookup returns CDR1 MNHEY and CDR2 SVGEGT. The rearrangement links TRBV6-2 or TRBV6-3 to TRBJ1-5; D may be TRBD1 (6 bases). This sequence originates from a woman in her 40s who had recovered from COVID-19. The sequenced sample consisted of peripheral blood. The DNA for the CDR3 is TGTGCCAGCAGCTATAATTTACAGGGTTTTGGAGGCAATCAGCCCCAGCATTTT. Protein product: CASSYNLQGFGGNQPQHF.